The 9 T cell receptor beta chains in this list originate from one sample, sequenced in a study of T cell repertoires in cytomegalovirus infection. TCRdb ran MiXCR on the reads and lists one entry per CDR3 protein. In the table there are nearly 450,000 distinct CDR3 sequences, around 32% of which are singletons. The sequencing sample was made of PBMCs. Every receptor here comes from a human donor in good health (CMV status not recorded). Some clones in this sample may be carry-over from other donors' samples.

CDR3 sequence (DNA): TGTGCCAGCAGCTTTGGTCGAACCAGGGAGACCCAGTACTTC. Translated: CASSFGRTRETQYF. This chain connects TRBV11-2 to TRBJ2-5; D unclear. CDR1 SGHAT and CDR2 FQNNGV come from the germline V gene. The CDR3 is 14 amino acids. V was shortened by 3 bases and J by 5 bases, with 13 bases between the two germline ends. The full variable domain, completed using reference TRBV11-2 and TRBJ2-5, is EAGVAQSPRYKIIEKRQSVAFWCNPISGHATLYWYQQILGQGPKLLIQFQNNGVVDDSQLPKDRFSAERLKGVDSTLKIQPAKLEDSAVYLCASSFGRTRETQYFGPGTRLLVL.

This clonotype occurred a few times. The rearrangement joins TRBV6-1 to TRBJ2-3; 10 bases are a match to TRBD2. Per the germline V gene, CDR1 is MNHNS and CDR2 is SASEGT. J lost 2 bases, V lost 3 bases, and 14 bases had no gene match. The length of the CDR3 is 19 residues. The CDR3 sequence: CASSDILLGLATSTDTQYF. Here the CDR3 DNA reads TGTGCCAGCAGTGACATATTACTGGGACTAGCGACTTCCACAGATACGCAGTATTTT.

V gene TRBV7-2 combines with J gene TRBJ1-5; D is uncertain. There are 17 residues in the CDR3. V lost 5 bases to trimming and J lost 7 bases, with 24 bases between them. Germline V lookup: CDR1 SGHTA, CDR2 FQGNSA. Written as DNA, the CDR3 is TGTGCCAGCAGCCCCAGTCACATCAAACCGGCCCAGCAGCCCCAGCATTTT. It translates to CASSPSHIKPAQQPQHF.

The chain joins TRBV7-2 to TRBJ2-5, with 15 bases lining up with TRBD2. V lost 5 bases and J lost 2; bases outside the gene matches: 12. Germline loops: CDR1 SGHTA, CDR2 FQGNSA. The CDR3 has 19 amino acids. The CDR3 DNA follows: TGTGCCAGCAGCCACGGGTCAGGACTAGCGGGGGGGTGGCAAGAGACCCAGTACTTC. Its translation: CASSHGSGLAGGWQETQYF.

This clonotype was found many times. This chain connects TRBV6-2 or TRBV6-3 to TRBJ2-5, with D possibly TRBD1 on 6 matching bases. Germline-derived CDR1 and CDR2 are MNHEY and SVGEGT. V was clipped by 5 bases and J by 0 bases, with 7 bases between them. CDR3 length: 13 residues. CDR3 bases: TGTGCCAGCAGTGGACAGTACCAAGAGACCCAGTACTTC. It codes for CASSGQYQETQYF.

The chain recombines TRBV18 with TRBJ1-1; maybe TRBD1 (5 bases). V lost 2 bases to trimming and J lost 0 bases, with 10 bases between them. The CDR3 contains 15 residues. Germline CDR1 is KGHSH and CDR2 is LQKENI. The CDR3 nucleotides are TGTGCCAGCTCACCAGGGGCCTCCATGAACACTGAAGCTTTCTTT. Translating it yields CASSPGASMNTEAFF.

The chain uses TRBV7-2 and TRBJ1-4, with D unclear. V was cut by 10 bases and J by 8 bases, with 17 bases left in between. This CDR3 contains 13 residues. Germline CDR1 SGHTA, CDR2 FQGNSA. CDR3 bases: TGTGCCACCCGGCGAGGATTGGGAGAAAAACTGTTTTTT. Translation: CATRRGLGEKLFF.

The chain uses TRBV7-8 and TRBJ2-5; TRBD2 agrees at 11 bases. The V gene end was trimmed by 4 bases and the J gene end by 8 bases; junction bases not matched to a gene: 12. Germline V gene sequence: CDR1 SGHVS, CDR2 FQNEAQ. The CDR3 is made up of 16 amino acids. The CDR3 protein is CASSSPRLAGPDTQYF. CDR3 nucleotides: TGTGCCAGCAGCTCCCCTAGACTAGCGGGGCCGGACACCCAGTACTTC.

This clonotype was found a few times. This sequence joins TRBV7-9 and TRBJ1-2; D possibly corresponds to TRBD1 (6 bases). CDR3 length: 13 residues. CDR1 and CDR2 from the germline V gene are SEHNR and FQNEAQ (reference sequence). V was trimmed by 6 bases and J by 7 bases, leaving 15 bases between them. The CDR3 DNA is TGTGCCAGCAGTCTGGACAGCGGTAGTGGCTACACCTTC. It translates to CASSLDSGSGYTF.